This is a list of T cell receptor beta chains from one sample in a study of blood T cell repertoires in COVID-19. The repertoire was sequenced with immunoSEQ multiplex PCR; TCRdb's copy has only in-frame clones and lacks some. The sample holds around 130,000 clones, 85% to 90% seen once. Material for sequencing was peripheral blood. The receptors derive from a man in his 70s with active or convalescent COVID-19. Both conserved end residues are part of each CDR3. The D gene is left open where the match is weak. The size of a clone is reported for some rows only, either as once, few or many, or as a class for expanded clones.

CDR3aa: CASSLTGSNTEAFF
CDR3nt: TGTGCCAGCAGCTTAACAGGATCGAACACTGAAGCTTTCTTT
v_gene: TRBV7-9
j_gene: TRBJ1-1
d_gene: -
abundance: once

CDR3aa: CASSLTGGTYEQYF
CDR3nt: TGTGCCAGCAGCTTAACGGGAGGGACCTACGAGCAGTACTTC
v_gene: TRBV7-9
j_gene: TRBJ2-7
d_gene: TRBD2
abundance: -

CDR3aa: CASSPGTGKQFF
CDR3nt: TGTGCCAGCAGCCCTGGGACAGGGAAGCAGTTCTTC
v_gene: TRBV28
j_gene: TRBJ2-1
d_gene: TRBD1
abundance: -

CDR3aa: CASSLGLFGAFF
CDR3nt: TGTGCCAGCAGTTTGGGACTTTTCGGAGCTTTCTTT
v_gene: TRBV12-3/TRBV12-4
j_gene: TRBJ1-1
d_gene: -
abundance: -

CDR3aa: CASSQIPGQGNTEAFF
CDR3nt: TGTGCCAGCAGTCAAATCCCGGGACAGGGGAACACTGAAGCTTTCTTT
v_gene: TRBV28
j_gene: TRBJ1-1
d_gene: TRBD1
abundance: -

CDR3aa: CASSLGGLADYNEQFF
CDR3nt: TGTGCCAGCTCACTCGGCGGACTAGCCGACTACAATGAGCAGTTCTTC
v_gene: TRBV18
j_gene: TRBJ2-1
d_gene: TRBD2
abundance: -

CDR3aa: CASSYVFEGREQYF
CDR3nt: TGTGCCAGCAGTTACGTTTTTGAGGGCCGGGAGCAGTACTTC
v_gene: TRBV6-6
j_gene: TRBJ2-7
d_gene: -
abundance: -

CDR3aa: CASSRTGSSGNTIYF
CDR3nt: TGTGCCAGCAGTCGGACAGGGAGCTCTGGAAACACCATATATTTT
v_gene: TRBV27
j_gene: TRBJ1-3
d_gene: TRBD1
abundance: -

CDR3aa: CASSPGQWGETNEKLFF
CDR3nt: TGCGCCAGCAGCCCGGGACAGTGGGGAGAGACTAATGAAAAACTGTTTTTT
v_gene: TRBV5-1
j_gene: TRBJ1-4
d_gene: TRBD1
abundance: -

CDR3aa: CASSLAASNYGYTF
CDR3nt: TGTGCCAGCAGCTTAGCTGCCAGTAACTATGGCTACACCTTC
v_gene: TRBV7-9
j_gene: TRBJ1-2
d_gene: -
abundance: once

CDR3aa: CASMPRGWGDGNTIYF
CDR3nt: TGTGCCAGCATGCCACGAGGGTGGGGGGATGGAAACACCATATATTTT
v_gene: TRBV27
j_gene: TRBJ1-3
d_gene: -
abundance: -

CDR3aa: CAGLDRDKTDTQYF
CDR3nt: TGTGCCGGATTGGACAGGGATAAGACAGATACGCAGTATTTT
v_gene: TRBV2
j_gene: TRBJ2-3
d_gene: TRBD1
abundance: -

CDR3aa: CASYEAPLEQFF
CDR3nt: TGTGCCTCCTACGAGGCTCCCCTTGAGCAGTTCTTC
v_gene: TRBV28
j_gene: TRBJ2-1
d_gene: -
abundance: -

CDR3aa: CASRNTGTGVGTEAFF
CDR3nt: TGTGCCAGTAGGAATACTGGGACAGGGGTAGGCACTGAAGCTTTCTTT
v_gene: TRBV19
j_gene: TRBJ1-1
d_gene: TRBD1
abundance: -

CDR3aa: CSVGRATGELFF
CDR3nt: TGCAGCGTTGGCAGGGCCACCGGGGAGCTGTTTTTT
v_gene: TRBV29-1
j_gene: TRBJ2-2
d_gene: -
abundance: -

CDR3aa: CASRGQGEVYEQYF
CDR3nt: TGTGCCAGCAGGGGACAGGGGGAGGTCTACGAGCAGTACTTC
v_gene: TRBV2
j_gene: TRBJ2-7
d_gene: TRBD1
abundance: -

CDR3aa: CASSPTGNQPQHF
CDR3nt: TGTGCCAGCTCACCAACGGGCAATCAGCCCCAGCATTTT
v_gene: TRBV18
j_gene: TRBJ1-5
d_gene: -
abundance: -

CDR3aa: CAWSVNSLPLTF
CDR3nt: TGTGCCTGGAGTGTAAACTCCCTCCCCTTGACCTTC
v_gene: TRBV30
j_gene: TRBJ1-2
d_gene: -
abundance: -

CDR3aa: CASSEGLAGLQRSADTQYF
CDR3nt: TGTGCCAGCAGCGAGGGACTAGCGGGGCTCCAACGAAGCGCAGATACGCAGTATTTT
v_gene: TRBV28
j_gene: TRBJ2-3
d_gene: TRBD2
abundance: -

CDR3aa: CASSLGRGKSAYNGYTF
CDR3nt: TGTGCCAGCAGCTTGGGTAGGGGAAAATCTGCTTATAACGGCTACACCTTC
v_gene: TRBV5-4
j_gene: TRBJ1-2
d_gene: -
abundance: -

CDR3aa: CASSPRGTGPFAEAFF
CDR3nt: TGTGCCAGCTCACCACGAGGGACAGGCCCCTTCGCTGAAGCTTTCTTT
v_gene: TRBV18
j_gene: TRBJ1-1
d_gene: TRBD1
abundance: -

CDR3aa: CASSVQQGLTGELFF
CDR3nt: TGTGCCAGCAGTGTACAGCAGGGACTAACCGGGGAGCTGTTTTTT
v_gene: TRBV2
j_gene: TRBJ2-2
d_gene: TRBD2
abundance: -

CDR3aa: CASSIDTPDSHSNQPQHF
CDR3nt: TGTGCCAGTAGTATAGATACCCCCGACAGTCATAGCAATCAGCCCCAGCATTTT
v_gene: TRBV19
j_gene: TRBJ1-5
d_gene: -
abundance: -

CDR3aa: CASTENSNQPQHF
CDR3nt: TGTGCCAGTACCGAGAATAGCAATCAGCCCCAGCATTTT
v_gene: TRBV19
j_gene: TRBJ1-5
d_gene: -
abundance: -

CDR3aa: CASSVEQGSTSSPLHF
CDR3nt: TGTGCCAGCAGTGTGGAACAGGGTTCGACGAGTTCACCCCTCCACTTT
v_gene: TRBV6-1
j_gene: TRBJ1-6
d_gene: -
abundance: -

CDR3aa: CASSSGHNTEAFF
CDR3nt: TGTGCCAGCAGCTCGGGACATAACACTGAAGCTTTCTTT
v_gene: TRBV28
j_gene: TRBJ1-1
d_gene: -
abundance: -

CDR3aa: CASRPDGQEVYEQYF
CDR3nt: TGTGCCAGCAGACCAGACGGACAAGAAGTATACGAGCAGTACTTC
v_gene: TRBV5-8
j_gene: TRBJ2-7
d_gene: -
abundance: -

CDR3aa: CASGPDYEQYF
CDR3nt: TGTGCCAGTGGCCCAGACTACGAGCAGTACTTC
v_gene: TRBV2
j_gene: TRBJ2-7
d_gene: -
abundance: few

CDR3aa: CASSSSGSVLETQYF
CDR3nt: TGTGCCAGCAGCTCTAGCGGGAGCGTCCTAGAGACCCAGTACTTC
v_gene: TRBV11-3
j_gene: TRBJ2-5
d_gene: TRBD2
abundance: once

CDR3aa: CASSIGAQNYGYTF
CDR3nt: TGTGCCAGCAGTATTGGGGCCCAGAACTATGGCTACACCTTC
v_gene: TRBV28
j_gene: TRBJ1-2
d_gene: -
abundance: -

CDR3aa: CASSWGTGGTEAFF
CDR3nt: TGTGCCAGCAGTTGGGGGACAGGGGGTACTGAAGCTTTCTTT
v_gene: TRBV27
j_gene: TRBJ1-1
d_gene: TRBD1
abundance: -

CDR3aa: CASSFSGGREAQYF
CDR3nt: TGCGCCAGCAGCTTTTCCGGCGGGAGGGAGGCCCAGTACTTC
v_gene: TRBV5-1
j_gene: TRBJ2-5
d_gene: TRBD2
abundance: -

CDR3aa: CASSSAGAGFTEAFF
CDR3nt: TGTGCCAGCAGTTCTGCAGGCGCAGGGTTCACTGAAGCTTTCTTT
v_gene: TRBV28
j_gene: TRBJ1-1
d_gene: -
abundance: once

CDR3aa: CASRPAGGYGYTF
CDR3nt: TGTGCCAGCAGGCCTGCAGGGGGCTATGGCTACACCTTC
v_gene: TRBV6-5
j_gene: TRBJ1-2
d_gene: TRBD1
abundance: -

CDR3aa: CASSPQFSRSSYEQYF
CDR3nt: TGTGCCAGCAGTCCCCAGTTTAGCCGTAGCTCCTACGAGCAGTACTTC
v_gene: TRBV28
j_gene: TRBJ2-7
d_gene: -
abundance: -

CDR3aa: CASSPDRVETQYF
CDR3nt: TGTGCCAGTAGTCCTGACAGGGTAGAGACCCAGTACTTC
v_gene: TRBV19
j_gene: TRBJ2-5
d_gene: TRBD1
abundance: -

CDR3aa: CASSIEGENTQYF
CDR3nt: TGTGCCAGTAGTATCGAGGGGGAAAATACGCAGTATTTT
v_gene: TRBV19
j_gene: TRBJ2-3
d_gene: -
abundance: -

CDR3aa: CASSAGRTDTQYF
CDR3nt: TGTGCCAGTAGTGCCGGGAGGACAGATACGCAGTATTTT
v_gene: TRBV19
j_gene: TRBJ2-3
d_gene: TRBD2
abundance: -

CDR3aa: CASSFRDRYSYEQYF
CDR3nt: TGTGCCAGCAGCTTTCGCGACAGGTACTCCTACGAGCAGTACTTC
v_gene: TRBV5-4
j_gene: TRBJ2-7
d_gene: -
abundance: -

CDR3aa: CATSRVQGAGANVLTF
CDR3nt: TGTGCCACCAGCAGAGTTCAGGGGGCCGGGGCCAACGTCCTGACTTTC
v_gene: TRBV15
j_gene: TRBJ2-6
d_gene: TRBD1
abundance: -

CDR3aa: CASSLVTSGGYEQYF
CDR3nt: TGTGCCAGCTCACTTGTAACTAGCGGAGGCTACGAGCAGTACTTC
v_gene: TRBV18
j_gene: TRBJ2-7
d_gene: TRBD2
abundance: large

CDR3aa: CASSFPGRAGNTIYF
CDR3nt: TGTGCCAGCAGCTTCCCCGGCAGGGCCGGAAACACCATATATTTT
v_gene: TRBV7-8
j_gene: TRBJ1-3
d_gene: -
abundance: once

CDR3aa: CASSGMGLAGGPSSYNEQFF
CDR3nt: TGTGCCAGCAGTGGGATGGGACTAGCGGGAGGTCCGAGCTCCTACAATGAGCAGTTCTTC
v_gene: TRBV28
j_gene: TRBJ2-1
d_gene: TRBD2
abundance: -

CDR3aa: CASSLYGDNMGQPQHF
CDR3nt: TGTGCCAGCAGTTTATATGGGGACAACATGGGTCAGCCCCAGCATTTT
v_gene: TRBV27
j_gene: TRBJ1-5
d_gene: -
abundance: once

CDR3aa: CASSEQGSGETQYF
CDR3nt: TGCGCCAGCAGTGAGCAGGGATCCGGGGAGACCCAGTACTTC
v_gene: TRBV10-2
j_gene: TRBJ2-5
d_gene: -
abundance: -

CDR3aa: CASSKGYRPNTEAFF
CDR3nt: TGTGCCAGCAGCAAAGGCTACAGACCGAACACTGAAGCTTTCTTT
v_gene: TRBV21-1
j_gene: TRBJ1-1
d_gene: -
abundance: -

CDR3aa: CASSDSGVSTDTQYF
CDR3nt: TGTGCCAGCAGCGATAGCGGGGTTAGCACAGATACGCAGTATTTT
v_gene: TRBV7-9
j_gene: TRBJ2-3
d_gene: TRBD2
abundance: -

CDR3aa: CASSRGTGVETQYF
CDR3nt: TGTGCCAGCTCCCGCGGGACGGGAGTAGAGACCCAGTACTTC
v_gene: TRBV18
j_gene: TRBJ2-5
d_gene: -
abundance: -

CDR3aa: CASSPGQENSPLHF
CDR3nt: TGTGCCAGCAGCCCAGGACAGGAAAATTCACCCCTCCACTTT
v_gene: TRBV7-9
j_gene: TRBJ1-6
d_gene: TRBD1
abundance: -

CDR3aa: CAWSRTGSNTEAFF
CDR3nt: TGTGCCTGGAGCCGGACAGGGTCTAACACTGAAGCTTTCTTT
v_gene: TRBV30
j_gene: TRBJ1-1
d_gene: TRBD1
abundance: -